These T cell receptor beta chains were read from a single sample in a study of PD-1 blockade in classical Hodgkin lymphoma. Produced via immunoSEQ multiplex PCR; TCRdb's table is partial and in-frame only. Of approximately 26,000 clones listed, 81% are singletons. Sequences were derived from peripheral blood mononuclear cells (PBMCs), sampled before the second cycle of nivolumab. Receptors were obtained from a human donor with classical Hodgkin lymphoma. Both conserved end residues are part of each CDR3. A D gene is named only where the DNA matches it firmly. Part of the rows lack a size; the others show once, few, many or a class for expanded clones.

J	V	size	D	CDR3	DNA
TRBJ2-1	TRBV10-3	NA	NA	CATLEGGNNEQFF	TGTGCCACCCTAGAGGGGGGCAACAATGAGCAGTTCTTC
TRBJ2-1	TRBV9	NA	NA	CASSVGGQGLYNEQFF	TGTGCCAGCAGCGTAGGTGGGCAGGGGCTCTACAATGAGCAGTTCTTC
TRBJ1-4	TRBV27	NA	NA	CASSFTGHGEKLFF	TGTGCCAGCAGTTTCACGGGACATGGTGAAAAACTGTTTTTT
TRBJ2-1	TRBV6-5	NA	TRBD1	CASSYRQGLNNEQFF	TGTGCCAGCAGTTACAGACAGGGGCTAAACAATGAGCAGTTCTTC
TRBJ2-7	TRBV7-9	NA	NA	CASSASLRGYEQYF	TGTGCCAGCAGCGCCTCCTTAAGGGGATACGAGCAGTACTTC
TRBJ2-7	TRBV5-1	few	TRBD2	CASSISGRKNEQYF	TGCGCCAGCAGCATTAGCGGGAGGAAGAACGAGCAGTACTTC
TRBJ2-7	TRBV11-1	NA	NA	CASSLAGTLEQYF	TGTGCCAGCAGCTTAGCCGGGACCCTCGAGCAGTACTTC
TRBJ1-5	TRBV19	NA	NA	CASRNRENQPQHF	TGTGCCAGTAGGAACAGGGAAAATCAGCCCCAGCATTTT
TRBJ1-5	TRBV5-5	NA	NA	CASSLGAVSNQPQHF	TGTGCCAGCAGCTTGGGGGCAGTTAGCAATCAGCCCCAGCATTTT
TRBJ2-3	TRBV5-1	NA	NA	CASSLAENIADTQYF	TGCGCCAGCAGCTTGGCAGAAAACATTGCAGATACGCAGTATTTT
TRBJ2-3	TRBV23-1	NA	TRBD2	CASIRTSGLTDTQYF	TGCGCCAGCATCCGGACTAGCGGACTCACAGATACGCAGTATTTT
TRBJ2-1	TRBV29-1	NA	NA	CSSGQNEQFF	TGCAGCTCGGGCCAGAATGAGCAGTTCTTC
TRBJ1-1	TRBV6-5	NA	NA	CASSSDIDLEAFF	TGTGCCAGCAGTTCGGACATCGACCTTGAAGCTTTCTTT
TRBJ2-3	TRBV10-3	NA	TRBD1	CAMPLTGGVSDTQYF	TGTGCCATGCCATTGACAGGGGGAGTCTCGGATACGCAGTATTTT
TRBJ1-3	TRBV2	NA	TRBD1	CASVQDRVNTIYF	TGTGCCAGCGTGCAGGACAGGGTTAACACCATATATTTT
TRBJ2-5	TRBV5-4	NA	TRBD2	CASSFGTSGGRETQYF	TGTGCCAGCAGCTTTGGGACTAGCGGGGGCCGGGAGACCCAGTACTTC
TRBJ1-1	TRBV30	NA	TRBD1	CAWSLGQFNTEAFF	TGTGCCTGGAGTCTGGGACAGTTTAACACTGAAGCTTTCTTT
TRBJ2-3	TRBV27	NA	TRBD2	CAISAGLATDTQYF	TGTGCCATCTCCGCGGGACTAGCAACAGATACGCAGTATTTT
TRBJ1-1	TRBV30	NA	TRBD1	CAFTQTGPEAFF	TGTGCCTTCACACAGACAGGGCCTGAAGCTTTCTTT
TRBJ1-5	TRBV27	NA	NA	CASSPSWPGTDHSNQPQHF	TGTGCCAGCAGTCCCTCCTGGCCGGGGACGGACCATAGCAATCAGCCCCAGCATTTT
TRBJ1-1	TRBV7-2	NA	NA	CASSLGFGGVLAFF	TGTGCCAGCAGCTTAGGGTTCGGGGGGGTGTTAGCTTTCTTT
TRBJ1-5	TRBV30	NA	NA	CAWTENAMGPQHF	TGTGCCTGGACGGAAAACGCAATGGGGCCCCAGCATTTT
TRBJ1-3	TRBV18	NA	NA	CASSPFQSSGNTIYF	TGTGCCAGCTCACCTTTCCAGAGCTCTGGAAACACCATATATTTT
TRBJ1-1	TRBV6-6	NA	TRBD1	CASSLQGARAFF	TGTGCCAGCAGTCTCCAGGGGGCGAGGGCTTTCTTT
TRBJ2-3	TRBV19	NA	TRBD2	CASSPRGWTSGRAGENTQYF	TGTGCCAGTAGTCCCCGGGGATGGACTAGCGGGAGGGCCGGGGAAAATACGCAGTATTTT
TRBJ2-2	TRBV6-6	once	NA	CASSYLWKTGELFF	TGTGCCAGCAGTTACCTGTGGAAGACCGGGGAGCTGTTTTTT
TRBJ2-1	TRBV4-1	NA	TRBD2	CASSRSLDLLAGTNEQFF	TGCGCCAGCAGCCGATCTTTGGACTTACTAGCGGGTACTAATGAGCAGTTCTTC
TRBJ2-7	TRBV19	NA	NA	CASSMAPRGGEQYF	TGTGCCAGTAGTATGGCCCCCCGAGGGGGCGAGCAGTACTTC
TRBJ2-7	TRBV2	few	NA	CASHGTFSYEQYF	TGTGCCAGCCACGGGACATTCTCCTACGAGCAGTACTTC
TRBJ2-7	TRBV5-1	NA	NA	CASSSESNGYEQYF	TGCGCCAGCAGCTCCGAATCGAACGGCTACGAGCAGTACTTC
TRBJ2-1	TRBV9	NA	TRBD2	CASSVVGSGADNEQFF	TGTGCCAGCAGCGTAGTAGGTAGCGGGGCCGACAATGAGCAGTTCTTC
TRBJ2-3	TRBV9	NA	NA	CASSVEGLQGRTSTDTQYF	TGTGCCAGCAGCGTAGAAGGCTTGCAGGGTCGGACCTCCACAGATACGCAGTATTTT
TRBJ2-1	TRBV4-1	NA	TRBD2	CASSQASGGYNEQFF	TGCGCCAGCAGCCAAGCTAGCGGGGGGTACAATGAGCAGTTCTTC
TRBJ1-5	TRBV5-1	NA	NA	CASSPDGGNQPQHF	TGCGCCAGCAGCCCCGACGGTGGGAATCAGCCCCAGCATTTT
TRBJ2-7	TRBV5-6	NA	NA	CASSLLDGFGYEQYF	TGTGCCAGCAGCTTGTTGGACGGGTTCGGATACGAGCAGTACTTC
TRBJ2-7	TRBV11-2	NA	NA	CASSFGSAEQYF	TGTGCCAGCAGCTTTGGGAGCGCCGAGCAGTACTTC
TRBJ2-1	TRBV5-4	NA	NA	CASSLVSGDEQFF	TGTGCCAGCAGCTTGGTTTCAGGGGATGAGCAGTTCTTC
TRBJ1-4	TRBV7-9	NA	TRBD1	CASSPPGTGRREKLFF	TGTGCCAGCAGCCCTCCCGGGACAGGGCGACGGGAAAAACTGTTTTTT
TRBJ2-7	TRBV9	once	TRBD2	CASSVGAGTSDPYEQYF	TGTGCCAGCAGCGTAGGGGCCGGGACTAGCGACCCCTACGAGCAGTACTTC
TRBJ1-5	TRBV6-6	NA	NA	CASTAGNQPQHF	TGTGCCAGCACCGCCGGGAATCAGCCCCAGCATTTT
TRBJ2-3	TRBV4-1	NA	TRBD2	CASSQVSGGATDTQYF	TGCGCCAGCAGCCAGGTCAGCGGGGGGGCCACAGATACGCAGTATTTT
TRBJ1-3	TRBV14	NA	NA	CASSQGFSGNTIYF	TGTGCCAGCAGCCAAGGATTCTCTGGAAACACCATATATTTT
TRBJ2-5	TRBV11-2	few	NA	CASSLETPLYDQETQYF	TGTGCCAGCAGCTTAGAGACTCCCCTCTACGACCAAGAGACCCAGTACTTC
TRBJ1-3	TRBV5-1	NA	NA	CASRDGHTASGNTIYF	TGCGCCAGCCGCGACGGACATACGGCCTCTGGAAACACCATATATTTT
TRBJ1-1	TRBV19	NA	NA	CASSIRGINTEAFF	TGTGCCAGTAGTATCAGGGGTATTAACACTGAAGCTTTCTTT
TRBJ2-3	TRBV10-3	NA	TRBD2	CAISESSGRKQYF	TGTGCCATCAGTGAGTCTAGCGGGAGGAAGCAGTATTTT
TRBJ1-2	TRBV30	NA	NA	CAWSSMSINYGYTF	TGTGCCTGGAGTTCTATGTCGATAAACTATGGCTACACCTTC
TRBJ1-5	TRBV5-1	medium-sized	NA	CASGYRNQPQHF	TGCGCCAGCGGTTACAGGAATCAGCCCCAGCATTTT
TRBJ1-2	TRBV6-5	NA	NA	CASSYSYGEGYGYTF	TGTGCCAGCAGTTACTCCTACGGGGAAGGCTATGGCTACACCTTC
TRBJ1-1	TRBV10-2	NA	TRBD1	CATKGQGAMNTEAFF	TGCGCCACCAAAGGACAGGGGGCTATGAACACTGAAGCTTTCTTT
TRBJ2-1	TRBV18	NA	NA	CASSPSRGYEQFF	TGTGCCAGCTCACCATCTAGGGGCTATGAGCAGTTCTTC
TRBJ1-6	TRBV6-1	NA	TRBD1	CASSEWFFEGQHNSPLHF	TGTGCCAGCAGTGAATGGTTCTTTGAGGGACAGCATAATTCACCCCTCCACTTT
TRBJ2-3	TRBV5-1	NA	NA	CASSLSAGMWDTQYF	TGCGCCAGCAGCTTGTCGGCGGGAATGTGGGATACGCAGTATTTT
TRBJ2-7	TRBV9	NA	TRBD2	CASSVGLAGYEQYF	TGTGCCAGCAGCGTTGGACTAGCGGGGTACGAGCAGTACTTC
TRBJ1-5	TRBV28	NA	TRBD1	CASSLVRQGGSNQPQHF	TGTGCCAGCAGTTTGGTTAGACAGGGTGGTAGCAATCAGCCCCAGCATTTT